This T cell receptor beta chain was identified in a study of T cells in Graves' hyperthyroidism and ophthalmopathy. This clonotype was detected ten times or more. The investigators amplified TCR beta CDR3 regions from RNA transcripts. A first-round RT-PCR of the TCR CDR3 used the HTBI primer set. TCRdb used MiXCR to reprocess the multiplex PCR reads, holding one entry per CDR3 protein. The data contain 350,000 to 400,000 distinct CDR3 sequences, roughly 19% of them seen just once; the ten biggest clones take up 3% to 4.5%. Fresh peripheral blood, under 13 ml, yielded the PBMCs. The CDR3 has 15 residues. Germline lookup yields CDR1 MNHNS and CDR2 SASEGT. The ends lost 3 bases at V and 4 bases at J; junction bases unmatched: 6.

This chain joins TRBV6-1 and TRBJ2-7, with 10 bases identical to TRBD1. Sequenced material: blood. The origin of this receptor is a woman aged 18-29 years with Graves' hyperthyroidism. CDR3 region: CASSESPGQGYEQYF. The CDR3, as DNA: TGTGCCAGCAGTGAGAGCCCGGGACAGGGGTACGAGCAGTACTTC.